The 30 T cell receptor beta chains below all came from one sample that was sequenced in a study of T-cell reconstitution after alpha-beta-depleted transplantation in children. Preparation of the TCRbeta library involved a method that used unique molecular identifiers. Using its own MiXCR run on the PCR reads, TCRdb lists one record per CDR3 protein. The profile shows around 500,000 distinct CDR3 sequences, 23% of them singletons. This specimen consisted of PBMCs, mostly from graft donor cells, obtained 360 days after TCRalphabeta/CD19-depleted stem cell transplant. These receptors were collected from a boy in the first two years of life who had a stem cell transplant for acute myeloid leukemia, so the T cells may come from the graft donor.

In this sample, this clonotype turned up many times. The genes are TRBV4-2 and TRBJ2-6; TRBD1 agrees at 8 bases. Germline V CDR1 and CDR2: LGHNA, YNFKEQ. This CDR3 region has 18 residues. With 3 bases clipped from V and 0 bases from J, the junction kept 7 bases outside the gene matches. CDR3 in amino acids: CASSQQGAQGSGANVLTF. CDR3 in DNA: TGTGCCAGCAGCCAGCAGGGGGCCCAGGGCTCTGGGGCCAACGTCCTGACTTTC.

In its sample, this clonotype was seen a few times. The CDR3 reads CASSVDRVSAFF. CDR3 DNA sequence: TGTGCCAGCAGTGTGGACAGGGTATCGGCTTTCTTT. V gene TRBV25-1 combines with J gene TRBJ1-1; the match to TRBD1 covers 8 bases. Germline V gene lookup returns CDR1 MGHDK and CDR2 SYGVNS. Trimming at V came to 4 bases and at J to 11 bases, leaving 6 bases not matched to a gene. This CDR3 contains 12 residues.

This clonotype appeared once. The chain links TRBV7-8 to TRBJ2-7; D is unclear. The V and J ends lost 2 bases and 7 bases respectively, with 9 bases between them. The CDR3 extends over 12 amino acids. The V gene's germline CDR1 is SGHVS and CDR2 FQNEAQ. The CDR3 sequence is CASSLNQVEQYV. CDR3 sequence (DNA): TGTGCCAGCAGCTTAAATCAAGTTGAGCAGTACGTC.

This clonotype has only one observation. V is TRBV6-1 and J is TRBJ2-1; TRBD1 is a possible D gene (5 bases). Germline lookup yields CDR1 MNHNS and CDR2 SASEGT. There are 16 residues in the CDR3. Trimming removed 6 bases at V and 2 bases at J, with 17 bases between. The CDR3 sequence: CASRCHRTLTYNEQFF. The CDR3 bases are TGTGCCAGCAGGTGCCACAGGACCCTCACCTACAATGAGCAGTTCTTC.

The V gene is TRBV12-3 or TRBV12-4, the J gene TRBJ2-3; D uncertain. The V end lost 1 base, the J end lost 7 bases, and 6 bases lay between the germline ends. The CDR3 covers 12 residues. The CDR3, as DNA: TGTGCCAGCAGTTTAGACAGCTATACGCAGTATTTT. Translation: CASSLDSYTQYF.

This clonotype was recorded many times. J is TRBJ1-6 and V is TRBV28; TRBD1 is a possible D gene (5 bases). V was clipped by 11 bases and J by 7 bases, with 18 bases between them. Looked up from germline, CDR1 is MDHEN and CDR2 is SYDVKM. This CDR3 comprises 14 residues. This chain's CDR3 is CALKAPGRNSPLHF. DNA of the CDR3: TGTGCCCTCAAAGCTCCAGGGAGGAATTCACCCCTCCACTTT.

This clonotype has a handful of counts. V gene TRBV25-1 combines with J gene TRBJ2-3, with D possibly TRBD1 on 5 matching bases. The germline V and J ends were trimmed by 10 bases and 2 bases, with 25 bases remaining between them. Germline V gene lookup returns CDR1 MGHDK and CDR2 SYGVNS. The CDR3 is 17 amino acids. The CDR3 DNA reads TGTGCCACCCGAAAAGGGAAGGGGTTTAAGTCCACAGATACGCAGTATTTT. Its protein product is CATRKGKGFKSTDTQYF. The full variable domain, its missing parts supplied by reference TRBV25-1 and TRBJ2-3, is EADIYQTPRYLVIGTGKKITLECSQTMGHDKMYWYQQDPGMELHLIHYSYGVNSTEKGDLSSESTVSRIRTEHFPLTLESARPSHTSQYLCATRKGKGFKSTDTQYFGPGTRLTVL.

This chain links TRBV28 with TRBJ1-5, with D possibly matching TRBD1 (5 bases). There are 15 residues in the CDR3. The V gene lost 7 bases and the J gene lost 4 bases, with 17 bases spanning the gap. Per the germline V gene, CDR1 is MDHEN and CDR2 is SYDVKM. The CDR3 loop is CASIRGDLRNQPQHF. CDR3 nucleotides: TGTGCCAGCATCCGGGGGGATTTGCGTAATCAGCCCCAGCATTTT.

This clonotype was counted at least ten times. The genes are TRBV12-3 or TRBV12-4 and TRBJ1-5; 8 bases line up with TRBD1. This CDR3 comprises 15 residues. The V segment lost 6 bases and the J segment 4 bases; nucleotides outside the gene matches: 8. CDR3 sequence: CASSPRTGRNQPQHF. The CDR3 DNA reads TGTGCCAGCAGCCCTAGGACAGGGAGGAATCAGCCCCAGCATTTT.

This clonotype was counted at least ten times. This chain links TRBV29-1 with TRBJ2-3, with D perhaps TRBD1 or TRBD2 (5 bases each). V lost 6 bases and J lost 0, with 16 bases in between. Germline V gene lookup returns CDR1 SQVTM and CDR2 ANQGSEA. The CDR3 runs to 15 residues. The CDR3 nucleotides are TGCAGCGTCGGGGAACAGGAGACTAGCACAGATACGCAGTATTTT. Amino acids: CSVGEQETSTDTQYF.

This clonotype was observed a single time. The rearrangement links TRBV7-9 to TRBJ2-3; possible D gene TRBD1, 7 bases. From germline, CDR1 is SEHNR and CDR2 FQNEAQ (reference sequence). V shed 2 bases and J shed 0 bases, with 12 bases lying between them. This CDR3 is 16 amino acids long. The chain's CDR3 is CASSLPGGTSTDTQYF. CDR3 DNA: TGTGCCAGCAGCTTACCAGGGGGGACTAGCACAGATACGCAGTATTTT.

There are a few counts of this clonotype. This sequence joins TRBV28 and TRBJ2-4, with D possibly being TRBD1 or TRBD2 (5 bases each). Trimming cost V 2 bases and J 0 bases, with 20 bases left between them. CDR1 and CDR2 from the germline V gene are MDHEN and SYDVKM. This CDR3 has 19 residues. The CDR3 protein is CASSLSSWDGEIAKNIQYF. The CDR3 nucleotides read TGTGCCAGCAGTTTAAGTTCATGGGACGGCGAGATAGCCAAAAACATTCAGTACTTC.

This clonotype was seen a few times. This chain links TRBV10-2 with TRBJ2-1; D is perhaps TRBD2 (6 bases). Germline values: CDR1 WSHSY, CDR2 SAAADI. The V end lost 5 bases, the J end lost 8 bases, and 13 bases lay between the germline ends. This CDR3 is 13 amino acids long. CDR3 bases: TGCGCCAGCAGTTGGGGGGTGAACCATGAGCAGTTCTTC. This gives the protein CASSWGVNHEQFF.

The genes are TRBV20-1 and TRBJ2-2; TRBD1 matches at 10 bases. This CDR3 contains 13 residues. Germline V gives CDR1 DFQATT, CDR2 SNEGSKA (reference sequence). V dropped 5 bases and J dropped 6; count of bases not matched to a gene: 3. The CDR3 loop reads CSAGQGGSGELFF. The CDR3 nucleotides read TGCAGTGCTGGACAGGGGGGGTCCGGGGAGCTGTTTTTT.

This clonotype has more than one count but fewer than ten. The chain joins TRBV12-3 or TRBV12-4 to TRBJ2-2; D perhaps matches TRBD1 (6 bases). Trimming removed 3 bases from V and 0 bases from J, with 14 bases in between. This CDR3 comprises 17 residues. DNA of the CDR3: TGTGCCAGCAGTTTCTCTGGGACATTATCGAACACCGGGGAGCTGTTTTTT. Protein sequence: CASSFSGTLSNTGELFF.

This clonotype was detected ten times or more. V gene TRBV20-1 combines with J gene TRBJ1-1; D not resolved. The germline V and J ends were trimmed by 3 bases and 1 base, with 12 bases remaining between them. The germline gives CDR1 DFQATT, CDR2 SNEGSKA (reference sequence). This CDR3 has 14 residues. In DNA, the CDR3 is TGCAGTGCTAGTGGAGGATTTAGGAACACTGAAGCTTTCTTT. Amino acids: CSASGGFRNTEAFF.

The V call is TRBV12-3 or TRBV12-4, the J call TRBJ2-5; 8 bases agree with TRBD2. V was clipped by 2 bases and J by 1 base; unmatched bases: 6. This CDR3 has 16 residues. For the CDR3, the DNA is TGTGCCAGCAGTTTATGGCGGGGGGTCACCCAAGAGACCCAGTACTTC. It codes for CASSLWRGVTQETQYF.

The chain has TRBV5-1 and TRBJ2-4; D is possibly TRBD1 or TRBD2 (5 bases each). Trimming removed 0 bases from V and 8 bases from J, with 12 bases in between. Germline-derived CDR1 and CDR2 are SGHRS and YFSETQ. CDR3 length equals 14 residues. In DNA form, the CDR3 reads TGCGCCAGCAGCTTGGGAGGGGCTACGGACATTCAGTACTTC. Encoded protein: CASSLGGATDIQYF.

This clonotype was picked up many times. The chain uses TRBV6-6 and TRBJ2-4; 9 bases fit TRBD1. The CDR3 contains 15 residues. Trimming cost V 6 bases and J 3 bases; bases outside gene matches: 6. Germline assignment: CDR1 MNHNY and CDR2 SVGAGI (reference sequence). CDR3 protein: CASSLDRGNKNIQYF. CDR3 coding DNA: TGTGCCAGCAGCCTGGACAGGGGAAACAAAAACATTCAGTACTTC.

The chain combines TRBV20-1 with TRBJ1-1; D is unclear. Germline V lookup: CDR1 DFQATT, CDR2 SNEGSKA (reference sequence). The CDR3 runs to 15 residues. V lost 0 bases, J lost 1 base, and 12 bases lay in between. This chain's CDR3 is CSARDRAPPNTEAFF. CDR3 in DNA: TGCAGTGCTAGAGATAGGGCCCCACCGAACACTGAAGCTTTCTTT.

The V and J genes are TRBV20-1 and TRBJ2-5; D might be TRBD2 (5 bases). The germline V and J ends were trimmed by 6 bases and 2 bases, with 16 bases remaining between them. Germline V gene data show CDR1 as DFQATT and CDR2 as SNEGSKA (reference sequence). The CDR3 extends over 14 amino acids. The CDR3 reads CSALRVATQETQYF. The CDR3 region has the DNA TGCAGTGCACTAAGGGTAGCGACACAAGAGACCCAGTACTTC.

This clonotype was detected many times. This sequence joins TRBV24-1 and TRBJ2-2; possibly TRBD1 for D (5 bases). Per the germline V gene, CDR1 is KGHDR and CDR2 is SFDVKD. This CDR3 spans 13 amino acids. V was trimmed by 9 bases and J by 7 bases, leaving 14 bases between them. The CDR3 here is CATQDKGNGELFF. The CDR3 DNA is TGTGCCACCCAGGACAAGGGTAACGGGGAGCTGTTTTTT.

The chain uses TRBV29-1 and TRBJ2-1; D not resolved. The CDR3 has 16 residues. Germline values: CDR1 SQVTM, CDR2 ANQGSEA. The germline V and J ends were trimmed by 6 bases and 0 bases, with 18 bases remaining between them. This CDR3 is CSVGLEFRSSYNEQFF. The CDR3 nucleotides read TGCAGCGTCGGCCTAGAATTCAGAAGCTCCTACAATGAGCAGTTCTTC.

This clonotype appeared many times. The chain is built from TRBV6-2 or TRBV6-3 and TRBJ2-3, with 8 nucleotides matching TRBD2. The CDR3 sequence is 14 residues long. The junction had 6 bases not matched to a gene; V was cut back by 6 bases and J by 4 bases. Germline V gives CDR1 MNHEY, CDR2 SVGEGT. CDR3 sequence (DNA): TGTGCCAGCAGCTACGGACTAGCACCAGATACGCAGTATTTT. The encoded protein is CASSYGLAPDTQYF.

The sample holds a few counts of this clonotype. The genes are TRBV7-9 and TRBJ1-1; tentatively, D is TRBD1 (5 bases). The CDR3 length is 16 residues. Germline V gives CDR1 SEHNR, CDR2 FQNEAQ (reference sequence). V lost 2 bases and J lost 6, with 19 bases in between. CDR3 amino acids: CASSLYPRGERAEAFF. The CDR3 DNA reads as TGTGCCAGCAGCTTATATCCTCGGGGCGAGAGGGCTGAAGCTTTCTTT.

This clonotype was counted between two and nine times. The CDR3 sequence: CSALVNTGELFF. DNA for the CDR3: TGCAGTGCTTTGGTAAACACCGGGGAGCTGTTTTTT. The V gene is TRBV20-1, the J gene TRBJ2-2; D call uncertain. The germline gives CDR1 DFQATT, CDR2 SNEGSKA (reference sequence). The CDR3 has 12 amino acids. Trimming removed 5 bases from V and 2 bases from J, with 6 bases in between.

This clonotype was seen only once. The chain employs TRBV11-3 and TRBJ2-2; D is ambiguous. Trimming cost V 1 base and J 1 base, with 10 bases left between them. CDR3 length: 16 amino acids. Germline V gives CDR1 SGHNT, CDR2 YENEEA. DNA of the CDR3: TGTGCCAGCAGCTTAGGACACCTTGAGAACACCGGGGAGCTGTTTTTT. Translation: CASSLGHLENTGELFF.

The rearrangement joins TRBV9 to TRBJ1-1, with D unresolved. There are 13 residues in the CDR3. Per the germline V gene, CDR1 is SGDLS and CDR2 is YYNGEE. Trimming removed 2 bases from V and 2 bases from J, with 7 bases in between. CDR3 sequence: CASSVTDNTEAFF. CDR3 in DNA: TGTGCCAGCAGCGTCACGGATAACACTGAAGCTTTCTTT.

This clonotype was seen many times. CDR3 region: CASSRGTSSTDTQYF. CDR3 DNA: TGTGCCAGCAGCCGGGGGACTAGCAGCACAGATACGCAGTATTTT. V usage is TRBV7-7 and J usage is TRBJ2-3, with 9 bases that match TRBD2. This CDR3 spans 15 amino acids. In germline, CDR1 is SSHAT, CDR2 FNYEAQ (reference sequence). V trimming: 5 bases; J trimming: 0 bases; junction bases outside the gene matches: 3. Filled out from reference TRBV7-7 and TRBJ2-3, the complete variable domain reads GAGVSQSPRYKVTKRGQDVTLRCDPISSHATLYWYQQALGQGPEFLTYFNYEAQPDKSGLPSDRFSAERPEGSISTLTIQRTEQRDSAMYRCASSRGTSSTDTQYFGPGTRLTVL.

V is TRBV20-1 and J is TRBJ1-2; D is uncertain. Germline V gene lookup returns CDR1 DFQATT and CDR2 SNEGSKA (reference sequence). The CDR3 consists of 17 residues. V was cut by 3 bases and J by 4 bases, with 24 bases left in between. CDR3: CSASFPDARTIGYGYTF. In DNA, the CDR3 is TGCAGTGCTAGTTTCCCTGACGCCCGAACAATAGGCTATGGCTACACCTTC.